The rows below give T cell receptor beta chains drawn from one sample of a study of T-cell reconstitution after alpha-beta-depleted transplantation in children. TCRdb processed the PCR reads anew with MiXCR; each CDR3 protein has one entry. The profile shows fewer than 500,000 distinct CDR3 sequences, 43% of them singletons. The sample here was PBMCs, taken before TCRalphabeta/CD19-depleted stem cell transplant. Receptors were obtained from a girl aged 2 to 9 with aplastic anemia, due to receive a stem cell transplant. The CDR3 runs from the conserved cysteine through the conserved F or W. D genes are given only for firm matches. Expanded clones are given a class, and other clones once, few, many or no size at all.

TRBV12-3/TRBV12-4	many	TRBJ1-1	TRBD1	CASSPPTGWTTEAFF	TGTGCCAGCAGTCCACCGACAGGGTGGACCACTGAAGCTTTCTTT
TRBV29-1	NA	TRBJ2-3	TRBD2	CSVGDSGRADTQYF	TGCAGCGTTGGTGATAGCGGGAGGGCAGATACGCAGTATTTT
TRBV27	NA	TRBJ2-7	TRBD1	CASSLDRGRPHEQYF	TGTGCCAGCAGTTTGGACAGGGGGCGCCCCCACGAGCAGTACTTC
TRBV28	NA	TRBJ2-7	NA	CASSLPRGRNEQYF	TGTGCCAGCAGTCTCCCGAGAGGGAGGAACGAGCAGTACTTC
TRBV12-3/TRBV12-4	NA	TRBJ2-3	NA	CASGHNGGWATDTQYF	TGTGCCAGCGGGCACAATGGGGGGTGGGCGACAGATACGCAGTATTTT
TRBV3-1	many	TRBJ1-1	NA	CASSPRRGAEAFF	TGTGCCAGCAGCCCAAGAAGGGGCGCTGAAGCTTTCTTT
TRBV4-1	NA	TRBJ2-2	TRBD2	CASSQRLAGGGDTGELFF	TGCGCCAGCAGCCAACGTCTAGCGGGCGGAGGGGACACCGGGGAGCTGTTTTTT
TRBV4-1	NA	TRBJ2-2	NA	CASSRETRTGELFF	TGCGCCAGCAGCCGCGAAACTAGAACCGGGGAGCTGTTTTTT
TRBV20-1	NA	TRBJ2-3	NA	CSARASDTQYF	TGCAGTGCAAGGGCCTCAGATACGCAGTATTTT
TRBV7-9	many	TRBJ2-4	NA	CASSLGVLGAKNIQYF	TGTGCCAGCAGCCTTGGGGTTCTGGGAGCCAAAAACATTCAGTACTTC
TRBV2	NA	TRBJ2-1	NA	CASNVRGGSYNEQFF	TGTGCCAGCAACGTCCGAGGGGGAAGTTACAATGAGCAGTTCTTC
TRBV6-2/TRBV6-3	few	TRBJ2-7	NA	CASFQAENYEQYF	TGTGCCAGCTTTCAAGCGGAGAATTACGAGCAGTACTTC
TRBV19	many	TRBJ2-1	NA	CASSITDNRDGEQFF	TGTGCCAGTAGTATAACCGATAACAGGGACGGTGAGCAGTTCTTC
TRBV12-3/TRBV12-4	NA	TRBJ1-2	NA	CASSLNLEGYGYTF	TGTGCCAGCAGTTTAAATCTGGAGGGCTATGGCTACACCTTC
TRBV10-2	NA	TRBJ2-1	NA	CASSDPSGEQFF	TGCGCCAGCAGTGACCCTAGTGGTGAGCAGTTCTTC
TRBV4-1	few	TRBJ2-7	TRBD1	CASSQGVDRAYEQYF	TGCGCCAGCAGCCAAGGGGTTGACAGGGCCTACGAGCAGTACTTC
TRBV5-1	many	TRBJ2-1	TRBD1	CASSPGQASYNEQFF	TGCGCCAGCAGCCCGGGACAGGCCTCCTACAATGAGCAGTTCTTC
TRBV5-1	NA	TRBJ2-2	NA	CASSLEGVTGELFF	TGCGCCAGCAGCTTGGAAGGGGTGACCGGGGAGCTGTTTTTT
TRBV27	many	TRBJ2-1	TRBD1	CASSPGTGEYNEQFF	TGTGCCAGCAGTCCGGGGACAGGGGAGTACAATGAGCAGTTCTTC
TRBV6-5	NA	TRBJ2-3	TRBD2	CASSYSITSGDTDTQYF	TGTGCCAGCAGTTACTCGATAACTAGCGGAGACACAGATACGCAGTATTTT
TRBV6-5	few	TRBJ2-3	TRBD2	CASSSRAGESDTQYF	TGTGCCAGCAGTTCCCGGGCGGGAGAGTCAGATACGCAGTATTTT
TRBV7-6	few	TRBJ2-5	TRBD2	CASSSPGLVLETQYF	TGTGCCAGCAGCTCACCGGGACTAGTGCTTGAGACCCAGTACTTC
TRBV5-1	many	TRBJ2-5	NA	CASSSVLGHQETQYF	TGCGCCAGCAGCTCCGTGTTAGGCCACCAAGAGACCCAGTACTTC
TRBV5-1	NA	TRBJ2-7	NA	CASSLVRGSSSEQYF	TGCGCCAGCAGCTTGGTCAGGGGCAGCTCCTCCGAGCAGTACTTC
TRBV9	NA	TRBJ2-1	NA	CASSVAKGNEQFF	TGTGCCAGCAGCGTAGCTAAGGGCAATGAGCAGTTCTTC
TRBV9	once	TRBJ2-1	NA	CASSVGGDTNNEQFF	TGTGCCAGCAGCGTTGGGGGGGACACAAACAATGAGCAGTTCTTC
TRBV4-1	NA	TRBJ2-1	TRBD2	CASSPKGTSGNDLYNEQFF	TGCGCCAGCAGCCCAAAAGGGACTAGCGGGAACGACCTTTACAATGAGCAGTTCTTC
TRBV4-1	NA	TRBJ2-7	TRBD2	CASSQESSGYYEQYF	TGCGCCAGCAGCCAAGAGTCTAGCGGGTACTACGAGCAGTACTTC
TRBV28	many	TRBJ1-2	NA	CASSLATISLDYGYTF	TGTGCCAGCAGTTTGGCTACGATCTCACTGGACTATGGCTACACCTTC
TRBV2	NA	TRBJ1-1	NA	CASSDLLNTEAFF	TGTGCCAGCAGTGATCTACTGAACACTGAAGCTTTCTTT
TRBV9	few	TRBJ2-7	NA	CASSVVGNSYEQYF	TGTGCCAGCAGCGTAGTGGGGAATTCTTACGAGCAGTACTTC
TRBV29-1	many	TRBJ2-7	TRBD1	CSVGTEPYEQYF	TGCAGCGTAGGGACAGAGCCTTACGAGCAGTACTTC
TRBV29-1	many	TRBJ1-1	TRBD1	CSAWTGVVVTEAFF	TGCAGCGCCTGGACAGGGGTGGTAGTCACTGAAGCTTTCTTT
TRBV20-1	many	TRBJ2-1	TRBD2	CSGGRARDEQFF	TGCAGCGGCGGGAGGGCCAGGGATGAGCAGTTCTTC
TRBV15	NA	TRBJ2-1	NA	CATSERAGNEQFF	TGTGCCACCAGCGAGAGGGCGGGGAATGAGCAGTTCTTC
TRBV10-3	NA	TRBJ2-1	TRBD2	CAIRESGTSSEQFF	TGTGCCATCAGGGAGTCCGGGACTAGCAGTGAGCAGTTCTTC
TRBV20-1	NA	TRBJ2-3	NA	CSAKSRAPQADLAQYF	TGCAGTGCTAAGTCCCGGGCCCCCCAAGCGGATTTGGCGCAGTATTTT
TRBV5-5	few	TRBJ2-1	TRBD2	CASSLGPGGGPDNEQFF	TGTGCCAGCAGCTTGGGCCCGGGGGGGGGACCAGACAATGAGCAGTTCTTC
TRBV12-3/TRBV12-4	NA	TRBJ2-1	TRBD2	CASSWVLAGVEQFF	TGTGCCAGCAGTTGGGTACTAGCGGGGGTTGAGCAGTTCTTC
TRBV20-1	NA	TRBJ1-2	NA	CSATTGSYGYTF	TGCAGTGCGACGACAGGAAGCTATGGCTACACCTTC
TRBV7-9	NA	TRBJ2-3	NA	CASSLKEIETDTQYF	TGTGCCAGCAGCTTGAAAGAGATAGAAACAGATACGCAGTATTTT
TRBV28	many	TRBJ2-2	TRBD2	CASSLILAGVRAGELFF	TGTGCCAGCAGTTTAATACTAGCGGGAGTAAGGGCCGGGGAGCTGTTTTTT
TRBV20-1	few	TRBJ2-2	NA	CSASKAGELFF	TGCAGTGCTAGCAAGGCCGGGGAGCTGTTTTTT
TRBV28	many	TRBJ1-1	NA	CASSLQGWLAEAFF	TGTGCCAGCAGTCTTCAGGGTTGGCTCGCTGAAGCTTTCTTT
TRBV12-3/TRBV12-4	NA	TRBJ2-1	NA	CASSLSGLEVNEQLF	TGTGCCAGCAGTTTATCGGGACTGGAGGTCAATGAGCAGCTCTTC
TRBV6-1	NA	TRBJ2-5	TRBD2	CASSPGGQKETQYF	TGTGCCAGCAGTCCGGGGGGTCAAAAAGAGACCCAGTACTTC
TRBV5-5	NA	TRBJ2-6	NA	CASSLTRAPSGANVLTF	TGTGCCAGCAGCCTTACACGGGCCCCCTCTGGGGCCAACGTCCTGACTTTC
TRBV5-1	NA	TRBJ2-7	TRBD2	CASSPIGTSEERQYF	TGCGCCAGCAGCCCTATTGGGACTAGCGAAGAAAGGCAGTACTTC
TRBV7-2	NA	TRBJ2-3	NA	CASSLEGGLKSGTQYF	TGTGCCAGCAGCTTAGAAGGTGGGCTCAAGTCCGGTACGCAGTATTTT